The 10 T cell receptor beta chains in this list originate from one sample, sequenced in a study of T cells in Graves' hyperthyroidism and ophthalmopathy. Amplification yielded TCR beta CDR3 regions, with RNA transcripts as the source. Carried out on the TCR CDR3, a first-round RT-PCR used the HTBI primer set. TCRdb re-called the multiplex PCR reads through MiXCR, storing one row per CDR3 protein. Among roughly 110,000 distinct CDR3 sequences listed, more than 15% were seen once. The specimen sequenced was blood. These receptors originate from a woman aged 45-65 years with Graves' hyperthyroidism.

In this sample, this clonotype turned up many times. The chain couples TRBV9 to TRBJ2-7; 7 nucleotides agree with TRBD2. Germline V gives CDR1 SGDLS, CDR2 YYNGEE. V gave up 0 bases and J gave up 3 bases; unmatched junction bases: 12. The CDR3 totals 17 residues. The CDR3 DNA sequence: TGTGCCAGCAGCGTAGAGAGCGGGGCAGGCGGGGACTACGAGCAGTACTTC. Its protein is CASSVESGAGGDYEQYF.

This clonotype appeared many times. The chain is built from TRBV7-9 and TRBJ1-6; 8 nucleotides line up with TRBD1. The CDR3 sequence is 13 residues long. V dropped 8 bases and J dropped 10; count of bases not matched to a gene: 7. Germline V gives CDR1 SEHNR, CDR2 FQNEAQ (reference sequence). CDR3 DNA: TGTGCCAGCTTTTGGACAGGGATCTCACCCCTCCACTTT. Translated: CASFWTGISPLHF.

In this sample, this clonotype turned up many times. CDR3 coding DNA: TGTGCCAGCAGTACTCCGGGACAGGGGACAATTGAGCAGTTCTTC. Amino acid sequence: CASSTPGQGTIEQFF. This chain connects TRBV6-1 to TRBJ2-1, with 10 bases matching TRBD1. There are 15 residues in the CDR3. Per the germline V gene, CDR1 is MNHNS and CDR2 is SASEGT. V trimming: 5 bases; J trimming: 9 bases; junction bases outside the gene matches: 10.

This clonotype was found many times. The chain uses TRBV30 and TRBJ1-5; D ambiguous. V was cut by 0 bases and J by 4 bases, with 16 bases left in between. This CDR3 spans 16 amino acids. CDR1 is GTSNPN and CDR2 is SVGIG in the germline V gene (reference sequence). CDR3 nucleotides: TGTGCCTGGAGTGTAGCGGGAAGTGGCGCAAATCAGCCCCAGCATTTT. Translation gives CAWSVAGSGANQPQHF.

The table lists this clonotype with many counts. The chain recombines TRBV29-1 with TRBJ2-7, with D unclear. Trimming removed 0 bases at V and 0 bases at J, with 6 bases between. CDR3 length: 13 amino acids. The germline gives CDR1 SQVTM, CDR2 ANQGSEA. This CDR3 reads CSVEDTNSYEQYF. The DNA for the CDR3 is TGCAGCGTTGAAGATACTAACTCCTACGAGCAGTACTTC.

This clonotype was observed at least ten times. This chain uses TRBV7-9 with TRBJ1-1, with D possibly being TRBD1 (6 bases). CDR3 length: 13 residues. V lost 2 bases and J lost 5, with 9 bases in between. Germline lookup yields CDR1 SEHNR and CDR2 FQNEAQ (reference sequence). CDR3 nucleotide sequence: TGTGCCAGCAGCTTACGGGGGGCAACTGAAGCTTTCTTT. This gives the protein CASSLRGATEAFF.

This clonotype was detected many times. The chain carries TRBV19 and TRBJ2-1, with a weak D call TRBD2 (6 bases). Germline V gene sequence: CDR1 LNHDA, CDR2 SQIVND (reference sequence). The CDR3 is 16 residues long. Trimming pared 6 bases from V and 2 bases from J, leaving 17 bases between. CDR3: CASRPLSREPYNEQFF. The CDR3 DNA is TGTGCCAGTAGGCCCCTATCTCGGGAGCCCTACAATGAGCAGTTCTTC.

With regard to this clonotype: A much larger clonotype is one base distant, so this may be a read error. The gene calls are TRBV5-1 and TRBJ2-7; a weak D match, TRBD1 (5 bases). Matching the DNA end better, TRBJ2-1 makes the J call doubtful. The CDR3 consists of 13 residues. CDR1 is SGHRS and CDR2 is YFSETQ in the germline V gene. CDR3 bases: TGCGCCAGCAGCTTGACAGGTTACTACGAGCAGTTCTTC. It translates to CASSLTGYYEQFF.

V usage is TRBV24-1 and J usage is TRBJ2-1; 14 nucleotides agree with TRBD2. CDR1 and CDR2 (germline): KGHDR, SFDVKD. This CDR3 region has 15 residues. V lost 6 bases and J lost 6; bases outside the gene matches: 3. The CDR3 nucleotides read TGTGCCACCAGTCCCGGGACTAGCGGGAGCAATGAGCAGTTCTTC. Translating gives CATSPGTSGSNEQFF.

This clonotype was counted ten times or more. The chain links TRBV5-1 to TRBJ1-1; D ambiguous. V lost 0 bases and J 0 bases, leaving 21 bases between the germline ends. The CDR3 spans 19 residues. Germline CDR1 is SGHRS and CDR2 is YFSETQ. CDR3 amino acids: CASSLEPMSALKMNTEAFF. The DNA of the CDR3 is TGCGCCAGCAGCTTGGAGCCCATGTCGGCCCTAAAGATGAACACTGAAGCTTTCTTT.